What follows are 32 T cell receptor beta chains derived from one specimen sequenced in a study of beta chain features in type 1 diabetes. Expressed TCRB transcripts were sequenced because the entire RNA isolate underwent reverse transcription. This table comes from immunoSEQ multiplex PCR, and its TCRdb copy is limited to in-frame clones, with some not included. The sample includes hundreds of thousands of clones, around 15% seen only once; the top ten take 0.03% to 0.04%. These TCRs are of unknown antigen specificity. Study outcomes and limitations: Shorter TCRB CDR3s, moderately but significantly so, marked every one of the four CD4+ subsets in Type 1 diabetes patients.

Sequences were obtained from naive CD4+ T cells from blood. The receptors were gathered from a man between 18 and 35 years old with type 1 diabetes.

In this sample, this clone turned up a few times. The chain links TRBV30 to TRBJ1-2, with TRBD1 as a possible D gene (6 bases). V was trimmed by 7 bases and J by 8 bases, leaving 20 bases between them. The CDR3 length is 13 residues. Germline CDR1 reads GTSNPN; CDR2 reads SVGIG (reference sequence). The CDR3 DNA sequence: TGTGCCTCCAATAGAGAGGCAGGGGAAGGCTACACCTTC. It codes for CASNREAGEGYTF. Complete variable domain (other parts from reference TRBV30 and TRBJ1-2): SQTIHQWPATLVQPVGSPLSLECTVEGTSNPNLYWYRQAAGRGLQLLFYSVGIGQISSEVPQNLSASRPQDRQFILSSKKLLLSDSGFYLCASNREAGEGYTFGSGTRLTVV.

This clone was counted between two and nine times. The same CDR3 also results from other DNA sequences found in this sample. The chain has TRBV30 and TRBJ2-3; D gene ambiguous. Between the trimmed V and J ends, which lost 1 base and 0 bases, there was a span of 2 bases. CDR1 and CDR2 from the germline V gene are GTSNPN and SVGIG (reference sequence). This CDR3 spans 12 amino acids. For the CDR3, the DNA is TGTGCCTGGAGTGCGAGCACAGATACGCAGTATTTT. The encoded protein is CAWSASTDTQYF.

The gene calls are TRBV6-1 and TRBJ1-2; perhaps TRBD1 as D (5 bases). Trimming stripped 3 bases from V and 8 bases from J, with 25 bases between. The CDR3 is made up of 17 amino acids. Germline V gene data show CDR1 as MNHNS and CDR2 as SASEGT. The CDR3 DNA sequence: TGTGCCAGCAGTGATCCGGCGCAAGTGGCAGGGACGGGAGGCTACACCTTC. As protein: CASSDPAQVAGTGGYTF.

This clone came up a few times. The chain links TRBV29-1 to TRBJ2-5, with a weak D call TRBD2 (5 bases). Gene TRBJ2-7 matches the end of the DNA better, so the J call may be wrong. This CDR3 is 13 amino acids long. Germline CDR1 SQVTM, CDR2 ANQGSEA. The CDR3 nucleotides are TGCAGCGTCCTTGTGAACGCGGGCTACGAGCAGTACTTC. Its protein is CSVLVNAGYEQYF.

This clone was counted only a few times. CDR3 sequence: CASRAEGTRTYEQYF. CDR3 sequence (DNA): TGTGCCAGCAGGGCCGAGGGGACAAGAACCTACGAGCAGTACTTC. The chain combines TRBV6-5 with TRBJ2-7, with D perhaps matching TRBD1 (6 bases). Looked up from germline, CDR1 is MNHEY and CDR2 is SVGAGI. V dropped 6 bases and J dropped 2 bases, with 17 bases sitting between them. CDR3 size: 15 residues.

This clone was counted only a few times. The genes are TRBV4-1 and TRBJ2-1; a weak D match, TRBD2 (6 bases). This CDR3 is 15 amino acids long. Trimming pared 3 bases from V and 9 bases from J, leaving 18 bases between. Looked up from germline, CDR1 is MGHRA and CDR2 is YSYEKL. The CDR3 here is CASSQPGATRSEQFF. The DNA for the CDR3 is TGCGCCAGCAGCCAGCCGGGAGCGACGAGGAGTGAGCAGTTCTTC.

This clone was picked up a small number of times. The chain uses TRBV14 and TRBJ2-7; D may match TRBD1 or TRBD2 (5 bases each). Trimming pared 4 bases from V and 2 bases from J, leaving 9 bases between. There are 13 residues in the CDR3. Germline V gene data show CDR1 as SGHDN and CDR2 as FVKESK. The CDR3 region is CASSPGPTYEQYF. Written as DNA, the CDR3 is TGTGCCAGCAGCCCGGGACCGACCTACGAGCAGTACTTC.

The rearrangement links TRBV30 to TRBJ2-5; possible D gene TRBD1, 6 bases. The CDR3 consists of 12 residues. V lost 3 bases and J lost 1, with 6 bases in between. Germline V gene lookup returns CDR1 GTSNPN and CDR2 SVGIG (reference sequence). The CDR3 DNA sequence: TGTGCCTGGAGGGACAGCCAAGAGACCCAGTACTTC. Encoded protein: CAWRDSQETQYF.

This chain links TRBV4-3 with TRBJ2-2; D is ambiguous. Germline loops: CDR1 LGHNA, CDR2 YSLEER. V lost 5 bases and J 4 bases, leaving 14 bases between the germline ends. The CDR3 is made up of 15 amino acids. This CDR3 reads CASSLTTTGTGELFF. The CDR3 coding sequence is TGCGCCAGCAGCTTGACGACAACGGGCACCGGGGAGCTGTTTTTT.

The chain has TRBV21-1 and TRBJ2-5; the tabulated D call, TRBD2, remains unverified against the DNA. TRBV21-1 is flagged as a pseudogene. There are 18 residues in the CDR3. The CDR3, as DNA: TGTGCCAGCAGCCCGCCCCCGGGGGGCAGGGAGAACCAAGAGACCCAGTACTTC. Translated, it gives CASSPPPGGRENQETQYF.

There are a few counts of this clone. The rearrangement uses TRBV5-4 and TRBJ2-4; D ambiguous. The CDR3 length is 13 residues. Trimming shortened V by 0 bases and J by 8 bases, and 9 bases separated the two germline ends. Germline loops: CDR1 SGHNT, CDR2 YYREEE (reference sequence). The CDR3 is CASSLADGDIQYF. The CDR3 DNA reads TGTGCCAGCAGCTTGGCCGACGGAGACATTCAGTACTTC.

This clone appeared a few times. CDR3 protein: CASSARGGSQETQYF. The CDR3 coding sequence is TGTGCCAGCAGCGCCAGGGGTGGTTCGCAAGAGACCCAGTACTTC. The chain uses TRBV9 and TRBJ2-5, with a tentative D call TRBD1 (6 bases). The CDR3 consists of 15 residues. Trimming removed 3 bases from V and 2 bases from J, with 14 bases in between. Germline CDR1 SGDLS, CDR2 YYNGEE.

The table lists this clone with a few counts. The CDR3 reads CASSLGHGVVYEQFF. CDR3 nucleotide sequence: TGTGCCAGCAGCTTAGGGCACGGGGTAGTGTATGAGCAGTTCTTC. The J gene is TRBJ2-1, the V gene TRBV11-3; D may be TRBD2 (5 bases). Per the germline V gene, CDR1 is SGHNT and CDR2 is YENEEA. The V end lost 1 base, the J end lost 8 bases, and 15 bases lay between the germline ends. This CDR3 has 15 residues.

This clone was seen more than once but under ten times. The CDR3 coding sequence is TGTGCCAGCAGCCAATCGGACCGGGACGCCATATATTTT. This translates into CASSQSDRDAIYF. V gene TRBV4-2 combines with J gene TRBJ1-3; D perhaps matches TRBD1 (5 bases). The length of the CDR3 is 13 residues. Germline-derived CDR1 and CDR2 are LGHNA and YNFKEQ. Trimming removed 2 bases at V and 11 bases at J, with 13 bases between.

The rearrangement uses TRBV5-1 and TRBJ1-1; TRBD1 agrees at 8 bases. The V and J ends lost 1 base and 2 bases, in that order; junction bases with no gene match: 4. The CDR3 has 15 amino acids. Germline V lookup: CDR1 SGHRS, CDR2 YFSETQ. CDR3 residues: CASSLHAGGNTEAFF. The CDR3 DNA follows: TGCGCCAGCAGCTTGCATGCAGGGGGCAACACTGAAGCTTTCTTT.

This clone was detected only a few times. The chain combines TRBV5-6 with TRBJ2-3, with TRBD2 identical over 8 bases. The CDR3 runs 17 residues. V shed 0 bases and J 2 bases; nucleotides not matched to a gene: 8. Per germline, CDR1 SGHDT and CDR2 YYEEEE. The CDR3 sequence: CASSLDGLRGATDTQYF. The CDR3 DNA reads as TGTGCCAGCAGCTTGGACGGGCTGCGGGGGGCCACAGATACGCAGTATTTT.

V is TRBV7-9 and J is TRBJ2-1, with 14 bases identical to TRBD2. The germline V gene encodes CDR1 SEHNR and CDR2 FQNEAQ (reference sequence). The V and J ends lost 8 bases and 4 bases, in that order; junction bases with no gene match: 7. CDR3 size: 16 residues. The CDR3 sequence is CASGTSGSRRYNEQFF. The CDR3, as DNA: TGTGCCAGCGGGACTAGCGGGAGCCGCCGGTACAATGAGCAGTTCTTC.

This clone was seen more than once but under ten times. The chain employs TRBV7-2 and TRBJ2-7; TRBD1 or TRBD2 may be the D gene (5 bases each). The germline V and J ends were trimmed by 2 bases and 0 bases, with 11 bases remaining between them. The CDR3 is 15 amino acids. CDR1 is SGHTA and CDR2 is FQGNSA in the germline V gene. CDR3 protein: CASSLTRGSSYEQYF. The CDR3 bases are TGTGCCAGCAGCTTAACTAGGGGAAGCTCCTACGAGCAGTACTTC. Full variable domain (outside the CDR3, taken from reference TRBV7-2 and TRBJ2-7): GAGVSQSPSNKVTEKGKDVELRCDPISGHTALYWYRQSLGQGLEFLIYFQGNSAPDKSGLPSDRFSAERTGGSVSTLTIQRTQQEDSAVYLCASSLTRGSSYEQYFGPGTRLTVT.

The V and J genes are TRBV20-1 and TRBJ1-1; D is unclear. CDR1 and CDR2 (germline): DFQATT, SNEGSKA (reference sequence). The CDR3 consists of 11 residues. The V gene lost 4 bases and the J gene lost 3 bases, with 6 bases spanning the gap. DNA of the CDR3: TGCAGTGCTAATGGGGACACTGAAGCTTTCTTT. It yields the protein CSANGDTEAFF.

This clone has only a few counts. The chain is built from TRBV10-3 and TRBJ2-7; the D gene is possibly TRBD1 (7 bases). This CDR3 is built from 14 residues. Germline lookup yields CDR1 ENHRY and CDR2 SYGVKD. Trimming removed 2 bases from V and 6 bases from J, with 14 bases in between. The CDR3 DNA reads as TGTGCCATCAGTGAGGTGGGGCAGGGGGGCGAGCAGTACTTC. This encodes CAISEVGQGGEQYF.

The CDR3 spells CASSFNGLGDNEQFF. The CDR3 DNA reads TGTGCCAGCAGCTTCAACGGGTTAGGGGACAATGAGCAGTTCTTC. V usage is TRBV7-2 and J usage is TRBJ2-1; the D gene is possibly TRBD1 (5 bases). Deletions cut 3 bases from V and 5 bases from J, with 14 bases between. Germline loops: CDR1 SGHTA, CDR2 FQGNSA. The CDR3 runs to 15 residues.

V is TRBV7-6 and J is TRBJ2-5, with D possibly being TRBD1 or TRBD2 (5 bases each). Trimming cost V 5 bases and J 7 bases, with 17 bases left between them. The CDR3 is 14 amino acids. Germline-derived CDR1 and CDR2 are SGHVS and FNYEAQ. This CDR3 is CASSPSGAYWTQYF. The CDR3 DNA reads as TGTGCCAGCAGCCCCTCCGGGGCCTATTGGACCCAGTACTTC.

This clone was detected only a few times. The V and J genes are TRBV4-3 and TRBJ2-5; tentative D call: TRBD2 (6 bases). V was cut by 3 bases and J by 5 bases, with 25 bases left in between. The germline gives CDR1 LGHNA, CDR2 YSLEER. This CDR3 has 18 residues. DNA of the CDR3: TGCGCCAGCAGCCAGTCTATAGGAGCCTTAGGTGCGGGGGAGACCCAGTACTTC. Encoded protein: CASSQSIGALGAGETQYF.

V is TRBV2 and J is TRBJ2-7; D is undetermined. Trimming removed 4 bases from V and 7 bases from J, with 14 bases in between. CDR3 length equals 13 residues. Per the germline V gene, CDR1 is SNHLY and CDR2 is FYNNEI. The CDR3 protein is CASSGDGFREQYF. Written as DNA, the CDR3 is TGTGCCAGCAGTGGAGACGGGTTTAGGGAGCAGTACTTC.

The J gene is TRBJ2-1, the V gene TRBV9; no firm D call. The ends were cut back, 0 bases at V and 6 bases at J, with 13 bases in the middle. CDR1 is SGDLS, CDR2 YYNGEE, per germline. This CDR3 is built from 15 residues. The CDR3 DNA sequence: TGTGCCAGCAGCGTAGGATGGGAAGGGCTCAATGAGCAGTTCTTC. Its translation: CASSVGWEGLNEQFF.

V usage is TRBV4-2 and J usage is TRBJ1-2, with TRBD1 matching over 7 bases. Trimming at V came to 2 bases and at J to 0 bases, leaving 6 bases not matched to a gene. The CDR3 runs 16 residues. The V gene's germline CDR1 is LGHNA and CDR2 YNFKEQ. CDR3 in DNA: TGTGCCAGCAGCCAAACAGGGGCCTCCGCTAACTATGGCTACACCTTC. This codes for CASSQTGASANYGYTF.

This clone was picked up a small number of times. V usage is TRBV30 and J usage is TRBJ1-2, with 11 bases aligning to TRBD1. This CDR3 is built from 15 residues. Germline loops: CDR1 GTSNPN, CDR2 SVGIG (reference sequence). The trim removed 1 base at V and 0 bases at J, leaving 1 base unmatched. The CDR3 sequence: CAWSGGQGANYGYTF. The CDR3 nucleotides read TGTGCCTGGAGTGGGGGACAGGGGGCTAACTATGGCTACACCTTC.

This clone was seen a handful of times. The chain is built from TRBV30 and TRBJ1-5, with a possible D match to TRBD1 (6 bases). V lost 3 bases, J lost 2 bases, and 11 bases lay in between. Germline-derived CDR1 and CDR2 are GTSNPN and SVGIG (reference sequence). The CDR3 loop spans 14 amino acids. CDR3 coding DNA: TGTGCCTGGAGGGGCAGGGGTGGCAATCAGCCCCAGCATTTT. It is translated as CAWRGRGGNQPQHF.

The chain links TRBV5-1 to TRBJ2-3; 9 nucleotides match TRBD2. The CDR3 covers 15 residues. V shed 1 base, J shed 4 bases, and the junction held 4 bases outside the gene matches. CDR1 and CDR2 (germline): SGHRS, YFSETQ. The CDR3 loop is CASSLLAGVPDTQYF. In DNA form, the CDR3 reads TGCGCCAGCAGCTTGTTAGCGGGAGTCCCAGATACGCAGTATTTT. The full variable domain, in which reference TRBV5-1 and TRBJ2-3 provide the parts outside the CDR3, is KAGVTQTPRYLIKTRGQQVTLSCSPISGHRSVSWYQQTPGQGLQFLFEYFSETQRNKGNFPGRFSGRQFSNSRSEMNVSTLELGDSALYLCASSLLAGVPDTQYFGPGTRLTVL.

This clone was found a few times. This sequence joins TRBV19 and TRBJ2-6; D might be TRBD1 (5 bases). CDR1 is LNHDA, CDR2 SQIVND, per germline (reference sequence). V was trimmed by 8 bases and J by 9 bases, leaving 11 bases between them. CDR3 size: 12 residues. The CDR3 protein is CASGQEGNVLTF. The CDR3 bases are TGTGCCAGTGGACAAGAAGGCAACGTCCTGACTTTC.

This clone has more than one count but fewer than ten. This chain links TRBV30 with TRBJ2-7; possibly TRBD1 for D (6 bases). This CDR3 is 13 amino acids long. V shed 2 bases and J shed 3 bases, with 11 bases lying between them. Germline CDR1 GTSNPN, CDR2 SVGIG (reference sequence). The CDR3 DNA follows: TGTGCCTGGAGTTGGAGCAGGGGCTACGAGCAGTACTTC. Its translation is CAWSWSRGYEQYF.

This clone turned up a few times. The chain links TRBV13 to TRBJ2-7; perhaps TRBD2 as D (6 bases). CDR3 length: 17 residues. CDR1 and CDR2 from the germline V gene are PRHDT and FYEKMQ (reference sequence). V was trimmed by 5 bases and J by 1 base, leaving 21 bases between them. CDR3 sequence: CASSRGTFGSHSYEQYF. Here the CDR3 DNA reads TGTGCCAGCAGCCGCGGGACTTTCGGATCGCATTCCTACGAGCAGTACTTC.